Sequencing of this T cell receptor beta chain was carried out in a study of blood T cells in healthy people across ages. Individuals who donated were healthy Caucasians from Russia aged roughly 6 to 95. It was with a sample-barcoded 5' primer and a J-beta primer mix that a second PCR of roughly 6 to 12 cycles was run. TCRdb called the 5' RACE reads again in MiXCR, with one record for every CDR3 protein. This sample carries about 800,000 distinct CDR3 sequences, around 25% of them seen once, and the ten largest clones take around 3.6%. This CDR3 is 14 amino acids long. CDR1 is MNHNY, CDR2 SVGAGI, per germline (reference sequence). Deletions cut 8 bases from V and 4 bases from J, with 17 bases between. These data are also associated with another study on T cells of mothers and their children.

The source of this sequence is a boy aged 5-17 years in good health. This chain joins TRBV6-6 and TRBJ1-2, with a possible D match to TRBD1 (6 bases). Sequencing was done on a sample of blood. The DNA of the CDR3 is TGTGCCAGCGGTATAACCGGGGGCCTCTATGGCTACACCTTC. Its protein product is CASGITGGLYGYTF.